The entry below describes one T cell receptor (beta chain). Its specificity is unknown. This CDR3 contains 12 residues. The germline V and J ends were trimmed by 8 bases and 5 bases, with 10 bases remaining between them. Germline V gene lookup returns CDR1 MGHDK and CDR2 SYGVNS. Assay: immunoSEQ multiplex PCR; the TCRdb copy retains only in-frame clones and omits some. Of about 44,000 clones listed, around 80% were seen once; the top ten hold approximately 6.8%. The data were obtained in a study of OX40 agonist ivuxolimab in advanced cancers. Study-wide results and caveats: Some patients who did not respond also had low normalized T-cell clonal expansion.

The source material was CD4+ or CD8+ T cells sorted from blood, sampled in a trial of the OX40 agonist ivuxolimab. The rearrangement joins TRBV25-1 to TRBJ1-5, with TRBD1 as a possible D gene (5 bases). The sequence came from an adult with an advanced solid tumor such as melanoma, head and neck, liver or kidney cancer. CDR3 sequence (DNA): TGTGCCAGCGAAACAGGAGATCAGCCCCAGCATTTT. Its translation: CASETGDQPQHF.